This T cell receptor beta chain was retrieved from a study of cytomegalovirus exposure and HLA in healthy donors. Study-wide findings and caveats: The study carried out a later analysis of TCR beta sequences. It associated some 15,000 of them with specific HLA alleles at a false discovery rate of 0.05. There were several of the most significant clusters that appeared linked to common viral pathogens in a later analysis. In the analysis, some V segments, TRBV6-2 and TRBV6-3 included, were excluded as indistinguishable.

PCR used 60 Vbeta primers and 13 Jbeta primers. The data were produced by immunoSEQ multiplex PCR, yet TCRdb's version contains in-frame clones alone and is incomplete. The table lists 90,000 to 140,000 clones, over 70% of them singletons, with 8.5% to 10% in the top ten. Details on this clone: No antigen is known for it.

Germline trimming cut 9 bases from V and 10 bases from J; bases unmatched to any gene: 8. CDR3 length equals 12 residues. Germline values: CDR1 LNHDA, CDR2 SQIVND (reference sequence). The clonotype originates from a woman in her thirties or forties in good health and CMV-seropositive. This chain joins TRBV19 and TRBJ2-1; 8 bases are a match to TRBD1. The sample consisted of PBMCs. CDR3: CASGQGGWEQFF. The CDR3 nucleotides read TGTGCCAGCGGACAGGGTGGTTGGGAGCAGTTCTTC.